This TCR beta chain is drawn from a study of breast tumors, draining lymph nodes, adjacent tissues. Breast cancer patients provided tissue from their axillary draining lymph nodes. TCRdb re-analysed the multiplex PCR reads in MiXCR, keeping a single row per CDR3 protein. The sample holds 150,000 to 200,000 distinct CDR3 sequences; approximately 30% are singletons and the top ten take 4% to 4.5%. This CDR3 has 12 residues. The germline CDR1 and CDR2 sequences are SNHLY and FYNNEI. The TCR was taken from a female donor with breast cancer. Some clones in this sample may be carry-over from other donors' samples. The rearrangement links TRBV2 to TRBJ1-4; no clear D gene. The sample comprised axillary lymph node tissue. CDR3 sequence (DNA): TGTGCTAGAGCTGGGACTAATGAAAAACTGTTTTTT. Translation: CARAGTNEKLFF.